This entry is about one TCR beta chain. As yet, its antigen is unknown. The sample comes from a study of CD8 T cells in ankylosing spondylitis. Whole-study results and caveats: Both synovial fluid and blood in reactive arthritis had previously been reported to carry some motif variants. Ankylosing spondylitis blood seemed to carry a telltale TCR beta motif made of under ten highly homologous variants. Matched ankylosing spondylitis synovial fluid reportedly showed significant enrichment of disease-linked clones.

5'-RACE, quantitative and with molecular barcodes, yielded the TCR beta libraries. TCRdb re-called the 5' RACE reads through MiXCR, storing one row per CDR3 protein. The sample contains fewer than 650,000 distinct CDR3 sequences, about 13% of which appear only once. Trimming left V 4 bases short and J 10 bases short, with 14 bases between. The CDR3 runs to 13 residues. The germline CDR1 and CDR2 sequences are SNHLY and FYNNEI. The sample taken for sequencing was blood, either unsorted or a sorted T cell fraction (not recorded which). The chain has TRBV2 and TRBJ2-1; a possible D gene is TRBD2 (6 bases). This sequence was found in a male donor with ankylosing spondylitis. CDR3 in DNA: TGTGCCAGCAGTGTTGGCGGGGCCGGGGAGCAGTTCTTC. It translates to CASSVGGAGEQFF.